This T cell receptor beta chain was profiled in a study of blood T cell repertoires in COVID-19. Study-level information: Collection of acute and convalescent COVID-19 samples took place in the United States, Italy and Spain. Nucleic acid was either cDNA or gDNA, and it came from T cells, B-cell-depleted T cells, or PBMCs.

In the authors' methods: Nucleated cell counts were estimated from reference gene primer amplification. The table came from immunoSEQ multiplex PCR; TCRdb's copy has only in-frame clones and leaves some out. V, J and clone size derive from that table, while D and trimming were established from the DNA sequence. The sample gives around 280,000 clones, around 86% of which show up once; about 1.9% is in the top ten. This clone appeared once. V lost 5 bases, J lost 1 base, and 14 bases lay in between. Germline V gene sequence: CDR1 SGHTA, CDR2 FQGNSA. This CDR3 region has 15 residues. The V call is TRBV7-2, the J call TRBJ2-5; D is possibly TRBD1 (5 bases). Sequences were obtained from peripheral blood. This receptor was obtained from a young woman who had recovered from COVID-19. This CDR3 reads CASSLASTVQETQYF. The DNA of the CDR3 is TGTGCCAGCAGCCTGGCCTCGACAGTCCAAGAGACCCAGTACTTC. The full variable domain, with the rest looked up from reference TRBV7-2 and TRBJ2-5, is GAGVSQSPSNKVTEKGKDVELRCDPISGHTALYWYRQSLGQGLEFLIYFQGNSAPDKSGLPSDRFSAERTGGSVSTLTIQRTQQEDSAVYLCASSLASTVQETQYFGPGTRLLVL.